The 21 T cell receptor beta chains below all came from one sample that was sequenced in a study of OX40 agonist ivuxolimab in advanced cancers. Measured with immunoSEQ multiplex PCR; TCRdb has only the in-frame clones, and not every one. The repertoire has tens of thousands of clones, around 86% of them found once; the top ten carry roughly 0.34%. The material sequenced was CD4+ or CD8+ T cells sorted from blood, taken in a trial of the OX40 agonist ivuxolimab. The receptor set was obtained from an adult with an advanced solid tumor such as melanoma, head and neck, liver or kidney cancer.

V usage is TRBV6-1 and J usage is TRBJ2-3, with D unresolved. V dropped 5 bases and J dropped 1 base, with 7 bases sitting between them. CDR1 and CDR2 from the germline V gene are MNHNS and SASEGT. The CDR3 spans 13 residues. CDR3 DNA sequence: TGTGCCAGCAGTATCCCGGGCACAGATACGCAGTATTTT. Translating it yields CASSIPGTDTQYF.

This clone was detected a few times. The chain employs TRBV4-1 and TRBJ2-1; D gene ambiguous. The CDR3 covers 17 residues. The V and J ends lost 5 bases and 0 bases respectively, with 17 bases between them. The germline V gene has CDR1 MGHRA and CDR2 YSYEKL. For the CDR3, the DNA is TGCGCCAGCAGCAACGCCTTAAGGGTAAGCTCCTACAATGAGCAGTTCTTC. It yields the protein CASSNALRVSSYNEQFF.

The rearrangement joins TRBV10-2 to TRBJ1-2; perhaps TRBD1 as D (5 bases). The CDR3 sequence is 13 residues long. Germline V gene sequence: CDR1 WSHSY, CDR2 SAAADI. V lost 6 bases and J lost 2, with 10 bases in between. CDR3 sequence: CASRGTGNYGYTF. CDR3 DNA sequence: TGCGCCAGCAGGGGGACGGGGAACTATGGCTACACCTTC.

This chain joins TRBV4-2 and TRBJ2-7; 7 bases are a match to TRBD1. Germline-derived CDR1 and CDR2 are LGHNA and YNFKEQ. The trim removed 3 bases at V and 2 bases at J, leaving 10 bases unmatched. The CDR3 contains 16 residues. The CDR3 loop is CASSHFQGVRAYEQYF. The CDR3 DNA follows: TGTGCCAGCAGCCATTTCCAGGGGGTAAGGGCCTACGAGCAGTACTTC.

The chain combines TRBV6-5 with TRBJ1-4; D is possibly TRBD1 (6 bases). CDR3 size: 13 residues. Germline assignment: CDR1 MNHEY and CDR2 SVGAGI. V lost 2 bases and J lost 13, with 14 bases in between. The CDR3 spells CASSYPWEGGLFF. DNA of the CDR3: TGTGCCAGCAGTTACCCTTGGGAGGGGGGACTGTTTTTT.

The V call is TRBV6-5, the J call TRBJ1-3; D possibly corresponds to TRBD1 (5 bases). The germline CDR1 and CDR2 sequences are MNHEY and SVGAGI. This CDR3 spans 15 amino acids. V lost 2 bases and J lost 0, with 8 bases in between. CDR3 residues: CASSYVDSSGNTIYF. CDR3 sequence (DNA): TGTGCCAGCAGTTACGTCGACAGCTCTGGAAACACCATATATTTT.

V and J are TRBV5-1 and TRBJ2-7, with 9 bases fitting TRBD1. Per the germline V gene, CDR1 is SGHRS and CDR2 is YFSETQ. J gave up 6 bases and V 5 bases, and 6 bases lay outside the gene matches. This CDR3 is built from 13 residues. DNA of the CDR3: TGCGCCAGCAGGGGGACAGGGTTGCTCGAGCAGTACTTC. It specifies CASRGTGLLEQYF.

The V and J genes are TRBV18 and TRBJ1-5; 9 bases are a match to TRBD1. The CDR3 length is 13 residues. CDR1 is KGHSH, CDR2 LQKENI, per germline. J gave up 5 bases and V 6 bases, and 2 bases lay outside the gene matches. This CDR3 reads CASSRTGDQPQHF. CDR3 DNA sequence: TGTGCCAGCTCTCGGACAGGGGATCAGCCCCAGCATTTT.

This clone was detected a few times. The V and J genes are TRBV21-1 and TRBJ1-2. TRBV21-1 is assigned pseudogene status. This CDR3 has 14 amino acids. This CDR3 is CASSKAEGPYGYTF. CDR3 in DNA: TGTGCCAGCAGCAAAGCCGAGGGGCCCTATGGCTACACCTTC.

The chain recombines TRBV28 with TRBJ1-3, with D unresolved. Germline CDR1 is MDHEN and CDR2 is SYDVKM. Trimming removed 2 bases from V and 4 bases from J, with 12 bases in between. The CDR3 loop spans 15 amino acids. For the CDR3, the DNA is TGTGCCAGCAGTTTAAGCCCTATATCGGGAAACACCATATATTTT. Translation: CASSLSPISGNTIYF.

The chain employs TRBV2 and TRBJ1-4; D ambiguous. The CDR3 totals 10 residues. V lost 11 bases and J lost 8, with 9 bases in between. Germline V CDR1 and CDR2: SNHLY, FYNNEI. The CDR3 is CACRQEKLFF. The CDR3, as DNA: TGTGCCTGTCGGCAGGAAAAACTGTTTTTT.

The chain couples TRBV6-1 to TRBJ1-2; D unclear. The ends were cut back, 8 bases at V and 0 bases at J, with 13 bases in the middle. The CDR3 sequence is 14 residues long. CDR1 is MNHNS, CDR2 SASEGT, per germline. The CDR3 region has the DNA TGTGCCAGCGTAGCCGGGAGCACTAACTATGGCTACACCTTC. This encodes CASVAGSTNYGYTF.

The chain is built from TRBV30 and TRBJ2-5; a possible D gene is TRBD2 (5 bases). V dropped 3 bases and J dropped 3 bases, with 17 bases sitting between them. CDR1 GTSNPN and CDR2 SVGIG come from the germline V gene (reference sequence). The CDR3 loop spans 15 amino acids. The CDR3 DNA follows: TGTGCCTGGAGGAGGCGGAAAGCCGGGGAAGAGACCCAGTACTTC. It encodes CAWRRRKAGEETQYF.

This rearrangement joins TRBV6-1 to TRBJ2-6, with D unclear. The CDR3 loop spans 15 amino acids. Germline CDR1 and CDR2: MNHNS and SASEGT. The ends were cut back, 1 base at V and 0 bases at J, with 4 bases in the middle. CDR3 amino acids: CASSEVSSGANVLTF. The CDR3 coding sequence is TGTGCCAGCAGTGAAGTAAGCTCTGGGGCCAACGTCCTGACTTTC.

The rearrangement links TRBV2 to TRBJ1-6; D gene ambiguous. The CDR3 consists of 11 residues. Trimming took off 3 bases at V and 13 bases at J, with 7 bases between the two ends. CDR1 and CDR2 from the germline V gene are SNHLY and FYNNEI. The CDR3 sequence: CASSEPWPLHF. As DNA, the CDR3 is TGTGCCAGCAGTGAGCCTTGGCCCCTCCACTTT.

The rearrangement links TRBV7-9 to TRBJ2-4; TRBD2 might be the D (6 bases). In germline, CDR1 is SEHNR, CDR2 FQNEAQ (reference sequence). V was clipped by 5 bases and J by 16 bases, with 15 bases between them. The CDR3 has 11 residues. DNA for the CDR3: TGTGCCAGCAGCCGTCGGGACTCTGTCTACTTC. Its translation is CASSRRDSVYF.

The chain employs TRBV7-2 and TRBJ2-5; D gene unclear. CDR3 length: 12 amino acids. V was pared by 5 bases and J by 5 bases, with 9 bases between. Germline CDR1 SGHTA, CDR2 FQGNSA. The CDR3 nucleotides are TGTGCCAGCAGCCTACCCCTTGAGACCCAGTACTTC. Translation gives CASSLPLETQYF.

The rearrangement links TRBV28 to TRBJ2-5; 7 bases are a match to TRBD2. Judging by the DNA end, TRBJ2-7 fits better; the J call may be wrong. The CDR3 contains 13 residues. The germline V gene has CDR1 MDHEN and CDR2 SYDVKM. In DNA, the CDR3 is TGTGCCAGCTCCGGGACTATGGTCGACGAGCAGTACTTC. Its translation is CASSGTMVDEQYF.

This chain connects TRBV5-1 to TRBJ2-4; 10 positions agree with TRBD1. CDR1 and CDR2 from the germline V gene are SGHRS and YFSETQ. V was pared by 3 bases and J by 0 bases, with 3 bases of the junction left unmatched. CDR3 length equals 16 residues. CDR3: CASSYRQGAAKNIQYF. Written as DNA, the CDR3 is TGCGCCAGCAGCTACCGACAGGGGGCAGCCAAAAACATTCAGTACTTC.

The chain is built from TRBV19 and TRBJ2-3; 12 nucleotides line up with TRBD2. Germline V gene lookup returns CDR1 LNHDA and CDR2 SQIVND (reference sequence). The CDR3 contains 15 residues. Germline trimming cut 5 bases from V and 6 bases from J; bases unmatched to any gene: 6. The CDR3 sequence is CASSSRTSGVDTQYF. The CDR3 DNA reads TGTGCCAGTAGTTCACGGACTAGCGGGGTCGATACGCAGTATTTT.

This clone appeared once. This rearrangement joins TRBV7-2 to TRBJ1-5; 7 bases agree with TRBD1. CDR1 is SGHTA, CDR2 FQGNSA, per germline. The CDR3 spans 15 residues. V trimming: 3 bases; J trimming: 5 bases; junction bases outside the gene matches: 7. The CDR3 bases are TGTGCCAGCAGCTTCCAGACAGGGATTCATCAGCCCCAGCATTTT. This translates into CASSFQTGIHQPQHF.